Below are 9 T cell receptor beta chains sequenced from a single sample in a study of blood T cell repertoires in COVID-19. Assay used: immunoSEQ multiplex PCR; TCRdb lists only in-frame clones, some missing. Here the sample spans roughly 270,000 clones, approximately 88% being singletons. Sequenced input: peripheral blood. These receptors were collected from a man aged 18 to 30 with active or convalescent COVID-19.

This clone has just one count. J is TRBJ2-7 and V is TRBV4-1; 8 bases align to TRBD2. V lost 4 bases and J lost 3; bases outside the gene matches: 8. The germline CDR1 and CDR2 sequences are MGHRA and YSYEKL. CDR3 length equals 15 residues. As DNA, the CDR3 is TGCGCCAGCAGCCGAAACGCGGGGGGCCTCTACGAGCAGTACTTC. Translation: CASSRNAGGLYEQYF.

V gene TRBV10-3 combines with J gene TRBJ1-2; the match to TRBD1 covers 7 bases. Germline V gives CDR1 ENHRY, CDR2 SYGVKD. This CDR3 has 13 residues. J lost 2 bases, V lost 6 bases, and 3 bases had no gene match. CDR3 sequence (DNA): TGTGCCATCAGCCCGGGACAGAACTATGGCTACACCTTC. This gives the protein CAISPGQNYGYTF.

The DNA of the CDR3 is TGTGCCAACCAGGTAGAAGCGGTTAATGGCTACACCTTC. Its translation: CANQVEAVNGYTF. The rearrangement links TRBV2 to TRBJ1-2; no clear D. The germline V and J ends were trimmed by 10 bases and 6 bases, with 18 bases remaining between them. CDR1 and CDR2 from the germline V gene are SNHLY and FYNNEI. This CDR3 is 13 amino acids long.

V usage is TRBV7-6 and J usage is TRBJ2-2; 12 bases fit TRBD2. Germline CDR1 and CDR2: SGHVS and FNYEAQ. Losses at the gene ends were 4 bases for V and 6 bases for J; bases not matched to a gene: 0. The CDR3 extends over 14 amino acids. DNA of the CDR3: TGTGCCAGCAGCTCTAGCGGGGGGGCCGGGGAGCTGTTTTTT. Residues: CASSSSGGAGELFF.

V gene TRBV27 combines with J gene TRBJ2-3; 7 nucleotides match TRBD2. V gave up 3 bases and J gave up 3 bases; unmatched junction bases: 3. Per the germline V gene, CDR1 is MNHEY and CDR2 is SMNVEV (reference sequence). The CDR3 runs to 14 residues. DNA of the CDR3: TGTGCCAGCAGTTTTGGGGGAGGGACAGATACGCAGTATTTT. This sequence encodes CASSFGGGTDTQYF.

A note on this clone: A read error may produce the germline difference seen at one junction end. This chain uses TRBV11-3 with TRBJ1-2, with D possibly being TRBD1 (5 bases). The germline CDR1 and CDR2 sequences are SGHNT and YENEEA. CDR3 size: 16 residues. CDR3 in amino acids: CASSLSQGGVNYDYTF. The CDR3 DNA sequence: TGTGCCAGCAGCTTATCCCAGGGAGGTGTGAACTATGACTACACCTTC.

The chain couples TRBV4-1 to TRBJ1-5; tentative D call: TRBD1 (6 bases). Germline lookup yields CDR1 MGHRA and CDR2 YSYEKL. This CDR3 region has 16 residues. V lost 0 bases and J 0 bases, leaving 9 bases between the germline ends. CDR3 region: CASSQEGGHSNQPQHF. CDR3 in DNA: TGCGCCAGCAGCCAAGAAGGGGGACATAGCAATCAGCCCCAGCATTTT.

This rearrangement joins TRBV5-4 to TRBJ1-2; D may be TRBD1 (5 bases). Germline CDR1 reads SGHNT; CDR2 reads YYREEE (reference sequence). CDR3 size: 16 residues. V was cut by 0 bases and J by 3 bases, with 15 bases left in between. The CDR3 DNA is TGTGCCAGCAGCTTGGGACGGTCCCAGGGCCACTATGGCTACACCTTC. Amino acid sequence: CASSLGRSQGHYGYTF.

The genes are TRBV5-4 and TRBJ2-2, with 13 bases identical to TRBD2. Germline assignment: CDR1 SGHNT and CDR2 YYREEE (reference sequence). This CDR3 has 17 amino acids. Trimming cost V 4 bases and J 0 bases; bases outside gene matches: 3. The CDR3 reads CASSQGTSGANTGELFF. The CDR3 DNA is TGTGCCAGCAGCCAAGGGACTAGCGGGGCGAACACCGGGGAGCTGTTTTTT.